Reported below is one T cell receptor beta chain. The data derive from a study of PD-L1 blockade in urothelial cancer. TCRdb keeps only in-frame clones here, not all; method: immunoSEQ multiplex PCR. The table shows around 110,000 clones, with 80% to 90% occurring only once. Time point here: peripheral blood 6 weeks after treatment start. The sequence came from a man in his 60s with urothelial cancer. The input for sequencing was PBMCs, taken around atezolizumab (anti-PD-L1) treatment.

The CDR3 coding sequence is TGCGCCAGCAGCTTGGATGGGACAGGGGCCACAGATACGCAGTATTTT. Its translation: CASSLDGTGATDTQYF. This chain links TRBV5-1 with TRBJ2-3, with TRBD1 matching over 10 bases. V shed 0 bases, J shed 2 bases, and the junction held 3 bases outside the gene matches. Germline lookup yields CDR1 SGHRS and CDR2 YFSETQ. The CDR3 extends over 16 amino acids. The variable domain in full, completed from reference TRBV5-1 and TRBJ2-3, reads KAGVTQTPRYLIKTRGQQVTLSCSPISGHRSVSWYQQTPGQGLQFLFEYFSETQRNKGNFPGRFSGRQFSNSRSEMNVSTLELGDSALYLCASSLDGTGATDTQYFGPGTRLTVL.